This passage covers 28 T cell receptor beta chains from one sample sequenced in a study of STAT5B mutations in CD4+ large granular lymphocyte leukemia. Repertoires were generated with immunoSEQ multiplex PCR, while TCRdb's copy carries only in-frame clones and drops some. This sample carries 45,000 to 50,000 clones, 84% of them seen once, and the ten largest clones take 0.35% to 0.4%. Sequencing was performed on CD4+ T cells from blood buffy coats. The receptors were gathered from a human donor in good health.

V is TRBV2 and J is TRBJ1-3; tentatively, D is TRBD1 (5 bases). Germline CDR1 and CDR2: SNHLY and FYNNEI. Trimming took 6 bases from V and 0 from J, leaving 18 bases between them. The CDR3 is made up of 17 amino acids. CDR3 coding DNA: TGTGCCAGCAGCTTGACAGCCCAAATTTTCTCTGGAAACACCATATATTTT. Translating it yields CASSLTAQIFSGNTIYF.

The chain recombines TRBV19 with TRBJ1-6; no clear D. CDR3 length: 14 amino acids. The germline CDR1 and CDR2 sequences are LNHDA and SQIVND (reference sequence). The CDR3 reads CVPRRIAYNSPLHF. CDR3 in DNA: TGTGTCCCGCGTCGGATCGCCTATAATTCACCCCTCCACTTT.

V gene TRBV2 combines with J gene TRBJ2-7; D is uncertain. Germline values: CDR1 SNHLY, CDR2 FYNNEI. The CDR3 contains 13 residues. Between the trimmed V and J ends, which lost 3 bases and 2 bases, there was a span of 8 bases. CDR3 protein: CASSDFTAYEQYF. The CDR3 DNA reads TGTGCCAGCAGTGATTTTACTGCCTACGAGCAGTACTTC. The full variable domain, in which reference TRBV2 and TRBJ2-7 provide the parts outside the CDR3, is EPEVTQTPSHQVTQMGQEVILRCVPISNHLYFYWYRQILGQKVEFLVSFYNNEISEKSEIFDDQFSVERPDGSNFTLKIRSTKLEDSAMYFCASSDFTAYEQYFGPGTRLTVT.

The chain employs TRBV5-4 and TRBJ2-7; tentatively, D is TRBD2 (5 bases). Deletions cut 1 base from V and 0 bases from J, with 8 bases between. The CDR3 has 14 amino acids. Germline lookup yields CDR1 SGHNT and CDR2 YYREEE (reference sequence). The CDR3 DNA follows: TGTGCCAGCAGCTTGCGGACTGTCTCCTACGAGCAGTACTTC. It is translated as CASSLRTVSYEQYF.

This rearrangement joins TRBV5-4 to TRBJ2-5, with TRBD1 matching over 9 bases. Trimming took 3 bases from V and 5 from J; bases not matched to a gene: 11. Germline loops: CDR1 SGHNT, CDR2 YYREEE (reference sequence). The CDR3 is 16 residues long. CDR3: CASSSGVDRGTETQYF. Written as DNA, the CDR3 is TGTGCCAGCAGCTCCGGCGTGGACAGGGGTACGGAGACCCAGTACTTC.

The rearrangement uses TRBV9 and TRBJ2-3; 8 bases are shared with TRBD1. This CDR3 comprises 14 residues. Germline assignment: CDR1 SGDLS and CDR2 YYNGEE. Trimming removed 3 bases from V and 2 bases from J; junction bases left unmatched: 2. CDR3 DNA sequence: TGTGCCAGCAGCGGACAGGGGTTCACAGATACGCAGTATTTT. Translation: CASSGQGFTDTQYF.

This chain links TRBV29-1 with TRBJ2-3, with 12 bases identical to TRBD2. Trimming at V came to 2 bases and at J to 0 bases, leaving 9 bases not matched to a gene. Germline CDR1 SQVTM, CDR2 ANQGSEA. This CDR3 comprises 18 residues. CDR3 protein: CSVEIYRTSGASTDTQYF. CDR3 nucleotides: TGCAGCGTTGAAATATATAGGACTAGCGGGGCTAGCACAGATACGCAGTATTTT.

This clone was seen only a few times. The rearrangement joins TRBV7-9 to TRBJ2-4; D may be TRBD2 (6 bases). V was shortened by 0 bases and J by 6 bases, with 15 bases between the two germline ends. This CDR3 region has 16 residues. Per the germline V gene, CDR1 is SEHNR and CDR2 is FQNEAQ (reference sequence). CDR3 amino acids: CASSLAMGGEVNIQYF. In DNA form, the CDR3 reads TGTGCCAGCAGCTTAGCGATGGGCGGGGAGGTAAACATTCAGTACTTC.

The DNA of the CDR3 is TGTGCCAGCAGCCAAGATCTCGTTAGCGGGGGGTCCTACGAGCAGTACTTC. Translated, it gives CASSQDLVSGGSYEQYF. This chain joins TRBV4-2 and TRBJ2-7, with 10 nucleotides matching TRBD2. CDR1 and CDR2 from the germline V gene are LGHNA and YNFKEQ. CDR3 length: 17 amino acids. The V gene end was trimmed by 0 bases and the J gene end by 1 base; junction bases not matched to a gene: 6.

This chain connects TRBV5-3 to TRBJ1-1, with D unresolved. TRBV5-3 is identified as an open reading frame with a role that is uncertain. The CDR3 length is 14 residues. Trimming left V 5 bases short and J 0 bases short, with 11 bases between. DNA for the CDR3: TGTGCCAGAAGACCGGAGTACATGAACACTGAAGCTTTCTTT. Translating it yields CARRPEYMNTEAFF.

The count of this clone is one. The chain uses TRBV5-1 and TRBJ1-3; TRBD1 aligns across 9 bases. This CDR3 is 13 amino acids long. CDR1 is SGHRS, CDR2 YFSETQ, per germline. J gave up 7 bases and V 4 bases, and 3 bases lay outside the gene matches. CDR3 sequence: CASSATGGNTIYF. The CDR3 DNA sequence: TGCGCCAGCAGCGCGACAGGGGGGAACACCATATATTTT.

This clone occurred once. The chain couples TRBV5-4 to TRBJ2-1; the D gene is possibly TRBD1 (6 bases). Germline lookup yields CDR1 SGHNT and CDR2 YYREEE (reference sequence). The CDR3 has 16 residues. The ends were cut back, 0 bases at V and 7 bases at J, with 17 bases in the middle. This chain's CDR3 is CASSLGGLDLRNEQFF. The CDR3 DNA follows: TGTGCCAGCAGCTTGGGGGGGCTAGACCTTAGGAATGAGCAGTTCTTC. Looking up the rest from reference TRBV5-4 and TRBJ2-1 gives the full variable domain: ETGVTQSPTHLIKTRGQQVTLRCSSQSGHNTVSWYQQALGQGPQFIFQYYREEENGRGNFPPRFSGLQFPNYSSELNVNALELDDSALYLCASSLGGLDLRNEQFFGPGTRLTVL.

The chain joins TRBV5-1 to TRBJ2-2; D possibly corresponds to TRBD1 (5 bases). Deletions cut 2 bases from V and 3 bases from J, with 11 bases between. CDR3 length: 15 amino acids. CDR1 is SGHRS and CDR2 is YFSETQ in the germline V gene. The CDR3 bases are TGCGCCAGCAGCTTCAGTCACAGGCACACCGGGGAGCTGTTTTTT. This gives the protein CASSFSHRHTGELFF.

This clone was picked up one time. The gene calls are TRBV29-1 and TRBJ2-1, with 9 bases matching TRBD2. With 7 bases clipped from V and 8 bases from J, the junction kept 12 bases outside the gene matches. Germline CDR1 SQVTM, CDR2 ANQGSEA. CDR3 length equals 14 residues. The CDR3 spells CSARLAGNYYEQFF. CDR3 coding DNA: TGCAGCGCCCGCCTAGCGGGAAATTACTATGAGCAGTTCTTC.

This clone was seen once. The chain links TRBV11-2 to TRBJ2-5; TRBD1 matches at 7 bases. This CDR3 comprises 14 residues. Germline loops: CDR1 SGHAT, CDR2 FQNNGV. Trimming took 1 base from V and 5 from J; bases not matched to a gene: 4. CDR3 residues: CASSLGQGWETQYF. Written as DNA, the CDR3 is TGTGCCAGCAGCTTAGGACAGGGTTGGGAGACCCAGTACTTC.

The V gene is TRBV6-1, the J gene TRBJ2-5; 10 bases agree with TRBD1. TRBJ2-7 matches the DNA end more closely, so the J call is doubtful. CDR1 and CDR2 (germline): MNHNS, SASEGT. The CDR3 loop spans 15 amino acids. CDR3 in DNA: TGTGCCAGCAGACCTCAGGGACAGGGGAGGTACGAGCAGTACTTC. Translated, it gives CASRPQGQGRYEQYF.

The V gene is TRBV29-1, the J gene TRBJ2-7; D may match TRBD1 or TRBD2 (5 bases each). Trimming stripped 7 bases from V and 6 bases from J, with 19 bases between. CDR1 and CDR2 (germline): SQVTM, ANQGSEA. The CDR3 spans 13 residues. The CDR3 is CSAEGREFGEQYF. For the CDR3, the DNA is TGCAGCGCCGAGGGCAGGGAGTTCGGCGAGCAGTACTTC.

This rearrangement joins TRBV25-1 to TRBJ1-3; D gene uncertain. Trimming pared 5 bases from V and 0 bases from J, leaving 11 bases between. This CDR3 spans 15 amino acids. CDR1 is MGHDK and CDR2 is SYGVNS in the germline V gene. CDR3 sequence (DNA): TGTGCCAGCAGTAAGTCCGCAAACTCTGGAAACACCATATATTTT. Protein: CASSKSANSGNTIYF.

CDR3 residues: CASSPGGPGTQYF. Here the CDR3 DNA reads TGTGCCAGCAGCCCGGGCGGACCGGGTACGCAGTATTTT. The chain is built from TRBV6-4 and TRBJ2-3; no clear D. Trimming removed 6 bases at V and 8 bases at J, with 15 bases between. This CDR3 comprises 13 residues. From germline, CDR1 is MRHNA and CDR2 SNTAGT.

This chain joins TRBV5-4 and TRBJ2-5; maybe TRBD2 (7 bases). The V end was cut by 4 bases, the J end by 2 bases, with 12 bases between. This CDR3 is built from 14 residues. Germline V gene lookup returns CDR1 SGHNT and CDR2 YYREEE (reference sequence). The CDR3 DNA reads TGTGCCAGCAGCCAAGGGGGGGGTCAAGAGACCCAGTACTTC. Encoded protein: CASSQGGGQETQYF.

The V and J genes are TRBV6-6 and TRBJ1-2; D unclear. Germline V gene sequence: CDR1 MNHNY, CDR2 SVGAGI (reference sequence). V was trimmed by 3 bases and J by 4 bases, leaving 9 bases between them. CDR3 length: 13 amino acids. The CDR3 reads CASSYFVGYGYTF. CDR3 sequence (DNA): TGTGCCAGCAGTTATTTCGTCGGCTATGGCTACACCTTC.

This sequence joins TRBV2 and TRBJ2-3; 7 bases line up with TRBD2. CDR1 is SNHLY, CDR2 FYNNEI, per germline. This CDR3 has 17 residues. The junction had 16 bases not matched to a gene; V was cut back by 7 bases and J by 3 bases. The CDR3 DNA is TGTGCCAGCACTCGCGGGTGGGCGGGAGTTGGGACAGATACGCAGTATTTT. Translated: CASTRGWAGVGTDTQYF.

The chain is built from TRBV14 and TRBJ2-1; D is unclear. Between the trimmed V and J ends, which lost 4 bases and 3 bases, there was a span of 10 bases. CDR1 is SGHDN and CDR2 is FVKESK in the germline V gene. CDR3 length equals 14 residues. The CDR3 DNA reads as TGTGCCAGCAGCCGGACGGTGGGCTACAATGAGCAGTTCTTC. Its translation is CASSRTVGYNEQFF.

The V gene is TRBV19, the J gene TRBJ2-7; the match to TRBD1 covers 8 bases. This CDR3 has 16 amino acids. CDR1 and CDR2 (germline): LNHDA, SQIVND (reference sequence). The ends lost 1 base at V and 1 base at J; junction bases unmatched: 6. The CDR3 reads CASSIVGQGGSYEQYF. DNA of the CDR3: TGTGCCAGTAGTATAGTAGGACAGGGCGGGTCCTACGAGCAGTACTTC.

The J gene is TRBJ2-1, the V gene TRBV15; 8 nucleotides match TRBD2. Trimming cost V 0 bases and J 7 bases; bases outside gene matches: 8. Per germline, CDR1 LNHNV and CDR2 YYDKDF (reference sequence). The CDR3 length is 16 residues. CDR3 residues: CATSRDQGGRKNEQFF. The CDR3 coding sequence is TGTGCCACCAGCAGAGATCAGGGCGGGAGGAAGAATGAGCAGTTCTTC.

The chain combines TRBV5-1 with TRBJ1-1; possible D gene TRBD1, 5 bases. V lost 4 bases, J lost 3 bases, and 16 bases lay in between. From germline, CDR1 is SGHRS and CDR2 YFSETQ. This CDR3 is 15 amino acids long. The CDR3 protein is CASSPSAGGDTEAFF. The CDR3 region has the DNA TGCGCCAGCAGCCCCTCGGCTGGGGGGGACACTGAAGCTTTCTTT.

The chain links TRBV30 to TRBJ2-5; 7 nucleotides line up with TRBD1. The tail of the sequence fits TRBJ2-7 better, so the J call may be wrong. Germline values: CDR1 GTSNPN, CDR2 SVGIG (reference sequence). The CDR3 runs 15 residues. CDR3 amino acids: CAWSGKLGQPYEQYF. In DNA form, the CDR3 reads TGTGCCTGGAGTGGAAAACTGGGACAGCCCTACGAGCAGTACTTC.

The chain has TRBV5-1 and TRBJ1-2, with D unclear. This CDR3 has 14 residues. The germline V gene encodes CDR1 SGHRS and CDR2 YFSETQ. The V end lost 1 base, the J end lost 4 bases, and 11 bases lay between the germline ends. The CDR3 is CASSLFGRIYGYTF. The CDR3 nucleotides are TGCGCCAGCAGCTTGTTCGGACGGATCTATGGCTACACCTTC.